A selection of T cell receptor beta chains follows, all from one sample in a study of read filtering for tumor transcriptome and immune sequencing. In TCRdb, the reads were re-called with MiXCR into one record per CDR3 protein. In the table there are over 45,000 distinct CDR3 sequences, roughly 12% of which are singletons. Sequenced material: a population of CD138-negative cells sorted from bone marrow. These receptors all come from a donor aged 40 or older with multiple myeloma. The conserved cysteine and the conserved F or W are not part of the CDR3 here. Each record gives: V gene, J gene, CDR3 length, CDR3 protein.

v_gene: TRBV11-2
j_gene: TRBJ2-1
len: 12
CDR3aa: ASSLEHGYNEQF

v_gene: TRBV7-2
j_gene: TRBJ1-2
len: 10
CDR3aa: ASSPGPYGYT

v_gene: TRBV30
j_gene: TRBJ2-1
len: 10
CDR3aa: AWSVEAYEQF

v_gene: TRBV12-5
j_gene: TRBJ2-5
len: 20
CDR3aa: ASGLVSDPDRNVPGLGETQY

v_gene: TRBV6-5
j_gene: TRBJ2-1
len: 14
CDR3aa: ASRTSGTSGHNEQF

v_gene: TRBV5-4
j_gene: TRBJ2-7
len: 13
CDR3aa: ASSRRVGVDDEQY

v_gene: TRBV11-3
j_gene: TRBJ2-7
len: 12
CDR3aa: ASSLVGTGVEQY

v_gene: TRBV20-1
j_gene: TRBJ2-2
len: 13
CDR3aa: SARVYGLGTGELF

v_gene: TRBV6-5
j_gene: TRBJ2-1
len: 13
CDR3aa: ASSYSGSRHNEQF

v_gene: TRBV3-1
j_gene: TRBJ1-1
len: 15
CDR3aa: ASSQENRGQVNTEAF

v_gene: TRBV19
j_gene: TRBJ2-7
len: 13
CDR3aa: ASSLQFSSFGEQY

v_gene: TRBV29-1
j_gene: TRBJ2-1
len: 12
CDR3aa: SVETGGALNEQF

v_gene: TRBV20-1
j_gene: TRBJ1-1
len: 12
CDR3aa: SARSGGRLTEAF

v_gene: TRBV7-9
j_gene: TRBJ1-1
len: 12
CDR3aa: ASSSPNTYPEAF

v_gene: TRBV28
j_gene: TRBJ2-6
len: 14
CDR3aa: ASCWDGHSGANVLT

v_gene: TRBV4-1
j_gene: TRBJ2-2
len: 16
CDR3aa: ASSQPRKGFVETGELF

v_gene: TRBV10-3
j_gene: TRBJ2-7
len: 12
CDR3aa: AISSSGRAHEQY

v_gene: TRBV19
j_gene: TRBJ2-1
len: 14
CDR3aa: ASSVYSGSLRDEQF

v_gene: TRBV2
j_gene: TRBJ1-1
len: 12
CDR3aa: ASTGSAANTEAF

v_gene: TRBV11-3
j_gene: TRBJ2-1
len: 12
CDR3aa: ASSHQAGNVEQF

v_gene: TRBV18
j_gene: TRBJ2-7
len: 13
CDR3aa: ASSPTSGRAYEQY

v_gene: TRBV5-6
j_gene: TRBJ2-5
len: 13
CDR3aa: ASSLRIADKRTQY

v_gene: TRBV4-1
j_gene: TRBJ2-7
len: 12
CDR3aa: ASSRYGREYEQY

v_gene: TRBV7-9
j_gene: TRBJ2-2
len: 13
CDR3aa: ASSLAGLYTGELF

v_gene: TRBV6-5
j_gene: TRBJ2-5
len: 10
CDR3aa: ASSENQETQY

v_gene: TRBV5-1
j_gene: TRBJ2-3
len: 12
CDR3aa: ASSRQGATDTQY

v_gene: TRBV2
j_gene: TRBJ1-1
len: 14
CDR3aa: ASKWGTGATNTEAF

v_gene: TRBV5-1
j_gene: TRBJ2-3
len: 14
CDR3aa: ASRNIAGGSTDTQY

v_gene: TRBV23-1
j_gene: TRBJ2-7
len: 14
CDR3aa: ASSQRDRGPFYEQY

v_gene: TRBV7-8
j_gene: TRBJ2-1
len: 11
CDR3aa: ASSLGGLGEQF

v_gene: TRBV5-6
j_gene: TRBJ2-1
len: 13
CDR3aa: ASSSDRGRNNEQF

v_gene: TRBV3-1
j_gene: TRBJ1-1
len: 11
CDR3aa: ASSQGTRGPAF

v_gene: TRBV11-3
j_gene: TRBJ2-1
len: 14
CDR3aa: ASKDWAQSSYNGRF

v_gene: TRBV10-3
j_gene: TRBJ2-3
len: 17
CDR3aa: AISELRGLAGGPPDTQY